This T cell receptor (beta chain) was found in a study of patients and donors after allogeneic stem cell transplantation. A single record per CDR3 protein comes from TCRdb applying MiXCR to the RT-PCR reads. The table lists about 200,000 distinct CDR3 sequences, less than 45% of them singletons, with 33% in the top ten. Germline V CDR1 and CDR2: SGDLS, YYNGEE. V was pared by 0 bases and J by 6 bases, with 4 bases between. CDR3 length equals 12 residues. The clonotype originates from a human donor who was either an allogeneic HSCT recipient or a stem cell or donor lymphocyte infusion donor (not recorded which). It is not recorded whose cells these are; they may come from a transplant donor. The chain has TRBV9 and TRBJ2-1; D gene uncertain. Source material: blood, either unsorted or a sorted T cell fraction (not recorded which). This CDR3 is CASSVDSNEQFF. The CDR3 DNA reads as TGTGCCAGCAGCGTAGATAGCAATGAGCAGTTCTTC.